The 30 T cell receptor beta chains listed next were all sequenced from one sample in a study of blood T cell repertoires in COVID-19. The method was immunoSEQ multiplex PCR; TCRdb's version includes in-frame clones alone and lacks a portion of them. The sample lists approximately 170,000 clones; 70% to 80% were seen once. Sequencing was carried out using peripheral blood. The receptors were sampled from a woman aged 45 to 65 with acute or convalescent COVID-19.

The chain combines TRBV28 with TRBJ2-5; tentatively, D is TRBD2 (5 bases). V gave up 3 bases and J gave up 2 bases, with 10 bases separating them. CDR3 length: 14 residues. From germline, CDR1 is MDHEN and CDR2 SYDVKM. The DNA for the CDR3 is TGTGCCAGCAGTTTTGGAGGAGTTCAAGAGACCCAGTACTTC. It translates to CASSFGGVQETQYF. The full variable domain, completed using reference TRBV28 and TRBJ2-5, is DVKVTQSSRYLVKRTGEKVFLECVQDMDHENMFWYRQDPGLGLRLIYFSYDVKMKEKGDIPEGYSVSREKKERFSLILESASTNQTSMYLCASSFGGVQETQYFGPGTRLLVL.

This chain joins TRBV5-6 and TRBJ2-1; 14 bases fit TRBD2. The CDR3 has 19 amino acids. Trimming took 5 bases from V and 9 from J; bases not matched to a gene: 19. The germline V gene has CDR1 SGHDT and CDR2 YYEEEE. The CDR3 is CASRGLIYGTSGGGVEQFF. In DNA form, the CDR3 reads TGTGCCAGCAGGGGTCTGATTTACGGGACTAGCGGGGGTGGGGTTGAGCAGTTCTTC.

The table lists this clone with a few counts. The chain recombines TRBV6-5 with TRBJ2-1; the D gene is possibly TRBD2 (5 bases). V lost 8 bases to trimming and J lost 4 bases, with 18 bases between them. This CDR3 is built from 15 residues. Germline CDR1 reads MNHEY; CDR2 reads SVGAGI. The CDR3 spells CASGSGHARYNEQFF. The CDR3 DNA follows: TGTGCCAGCGGAAGCGGTCACGCGCGGTACAATGAGCAGTTCTTC.

The chain joins TRBV6-6 to TRBJ1-1, with a possible D match to TRBD1 (6 bases). Trimming stripped 2 bases from V and 5 bases from J, with 15 bases between. The CDR3 spans 15 residues. The germline V gene encodes CDR1 MNHNY and CDR2 SVGAGI (reference sequence). DNA for the CDR3: TGTGCCAGCAGTTACAGTCAGGGGAGGGGAACTGAAGCTTTCTTT. It codes for CASSYSQGRGTEAFF.

This clone has at least ten counts. This chain uses TRBV28 with TRBJ1-6; D uncertain. Germline-derived CDR1 and CDR2 are MDHEN and SYDVKM. V was clipped by 8 bases and J by 4 bases, with 9 bases between them. The length of the CDR3 is 13 residues. Here the CDR3 DNA reads TGTGCCAGCTTCGAGAATTATAATTCACCCCTCCACTTT. Translating it yields CASFENYNSPLHF.

V usage is TRBV18 and J usage is TRBJ1-2, with 9 bases aligning to TRBD1. With 8 bases clipped from V and 5 bases from J, the junction kept 3 bases outside the gene matches. Germline V gene data show CDR1 as KGHSH and CDR2 as LQKENI. The CDR3 spans 12 residues. The CDR3: CASRGQGYGYTF. The CDR3 nucleotides are TGTGCCAGCCGGGGACAGGGATATGGCTACACCTTC.

The chain recombines TRBV19 with TRBJ1-1, with 8 bases lining up with TRBD1. The CDR3 totals 13 residues. V dropped 10 bases and J dropped 1; count of bases not matched to a gene: 5. Per germline, CDR1 LNHDA and CDR2 SQIVND (reference sequence). CDR3 sequence (DNA): TGTGCCACCGCCGGGACAGGGAACACTGAAGCTTTCTTT. This codes for CATAGTGNTEAFF. The entire variable domain, with the rest obtained from reference TRBV19 and TRBJ1-1, is as follows: DGGITQSPKYLFRKEGQNVTLSCEQNLNHDAMYWYRQDPGQGLRLIYYSQIVNDFQKGDIAEGYSVSREKKESFPLTVTSAQKNPTAFYLCATAGTGNTEAFFGQGTRLTVV.

This clone was recorded only once. The gene calls are TRBV18 and TRBJ2-1; TRBD1 agrees at 11 bases. With V trimmed by 2 bases and J by 6 bases, 9 bases remained unmatched. CDR3 length: 17 residues. Germline CDR1 KGHSH, CDR2 LQKENI. The CDR3 DNA follows: TGTGCCAGCTCACCAATCGGACAGGGGGCGACGAGCAATGAGCAGTTCTTC. Protein sequence: CASSPIGQGATSNEQFF.

This clone was counted a single time. V usage is TRBV19 and J usage is TRBJ2-7, with a tentative D call TRBD1 (5 bases). CDR1 LNHDA and CDR2 SQIVND come from the germline V gene (reference sequence). The length of the CDR3 is 18 residues. Between the trimmed V and J ends, which lost 6 bases and 1 base, there was a span of 25 bases. CDR3 in amino acids: CASSSTGRGRVTSYEQYF. The CDR3 region has the DNA TGTGCCAGTAGCTCAACCGGCCGAGGCAGGGTTACTTCCTACGAGCAGTACTTC. The variable domain in full, completed from reference TRBV19 and TRBJ2-7, reads DGGITQSPKYLFRKEGQNVTLSCEQNLNHDAMYWYRQDPGQGLRLIYYSQIVNDFQKGDIAEGYSVSREKKESFPLTVTSAQKNPTAFYLCASSSTGRGRVTSYEQYFGPGTRLTVT.

The gene calls are TRBV11-2 and TRBJ2-3; 10 nucleotides match TRBD2. The CDR3 has 18 amino acids. V trimming: 1 base; J trimming: 4 bases; junction bases outside the gene matches: 11. The V gene's germline CDR1 is SGHAT and CDR2 FQNNGV. DNA of the CDR3: TGTGCCAGCAGCTTAGTAGGTAGGGCTAGCGGGAGCCCAGATACGCAGTATTTT. Its translation is CASSLVGRASGSPDTQYF.

The CDR3 bases are TGTGCCAGCAGCTTAGGACAGGGGAACACTGAAGCTTTCTTT. Protein sequence: CASSLGQGNTEAFF. The chain employs TRBV11-2 and TRBJ1-1; 7 positions match TRBD1. Germline lookup yields CDR1 SGHAT and CDR2 FQNNGV. The V and J ends lost 1 base and 1 base, in that order; junction bases with no gene match: 0. The CDR3 is made up of 14 amino acids.

This clone has more than one count but fewer than ten. The chain carries TRBV6-6 and TRBJ2-1; D uncertain. Trimming took off 0 bases at V and 3 bases at J, with 6 bases between the two ends. Germline CDR1 reads MNHNY; CDR2 reads SVGAGI (reference sequence). The CDR3 spans 14 residues. DNA of the CDR3: TGTGCCAGCAGTTACTCAGCTATCTACAATGAGCAGTTCTTC. Its protein is CASSYSAIYNEQFF.

This chain connects TRBV14 to TRBJ2-7, with 9 bases lining up with TRBD1. This CDR3 contains 14 residues. Germline CDR1 SGHDN, CDR2 FVKESK. The V segment lost 6 bases and the J segment 3 bases; nucleotides outside the gene matches: 6. The DNA for the CDR3 is TGTGCCAGCAGTTTTGGACAGGGGAACTACGAGCAGTACTTC. Translating it yields CASSFGQGNYEQYF.

The sample holds a few counts of this clone. The rearrangement uses TRBV12-5 and TRBJ2-1, with D perhaps TRBD2 (5 bases). CDR1 is LGHNT and CDR2 is FRNRAP in the germline V gene. Trimming left V 1 base short and J 1 base short, with 20 bases between. The CDR3 consists of 19 residues. CDR3 sequence: CASGLGDRVVAYSYNEQFF. The CDR3 nucleotides are TGTGCTAGTGGTTTGGGAGACCGGGTAGTAGCGTATTCCTACAATGAGCAGTTCTTC.

V usage is TRBV12-2 and J usage is TRBJ2-7; TRBD2, as called in the table, went unchecked against the DNA. TRBV12-2 is a pseudogene locus. This CDR3 is built from 21 residues. CDR3 region: CASRLVRRASGGTMDSYEQYF. DNA of the CDR3: TGTGCAAGTCGCTTAGTCCGACGGGCTAGCGGGGGGACAATGGACTCCTACGAGCAGTACTTC.

This chain joins TRBV6-6 and TRBJ2-7, with TRBD2 matching over 8 bases. The CDR3 spans 16 residues. Trimming at V came to 0 bases and at J to 1 base, leaving 5 bases not matched to a gene. The germline CDR1 and CDR2 sequences are MNHNY and SVGAGI (reference sequence). The CDR3 DNA is TGTGCCAGCAGTTACTCGGGCGGGGGGCCATCCTACGAGCAGTACTTC. It codes for CASSYSGGGPSYEQYF.

J is TRBJ2-6 and V is TRBV6-2 or TRBV6-3, with 8 bases that match TRBD1. Germline V gene data show CDR1 as MNHEY and CDR2 as SVGEGT. The junction had 5 bases not matched to a gene; V was cut back by 0 bases and J by 1 base. This CDR3 region has 18 residues. The CDR3 DNA sequence: TGTGCCAGCAGTTACTCGACAGGGGCCGGGTCTGGGGCCAACGTCCTGACTTTC. Residues: CASSYSTGAGSGANVLTF.

The chain couples TRBV21-1 to TRBJ2-7; the D call in the table, TRBD2, was not verified against the DNA. TRBV21-1 is a documented pseudogene. The CDR3 length is 13 residues. CDR3 residues: CASSKAGGYEQYF. As DNA, the CDR3 is TGTGCCAGCAGCAAAGCTGGCGGCTACGAGCAGTACTTC.

CDR3 sequence (DNA): TGCGCCAGCAGCTTCGGAGACAGGGCTAACTACGAGCAGTACTTC. Its protein product is CASSFGDRANYEQYF. The J gene is TRBJ2-7, the V gene TRBV5-1; 7 positions agree with TRBD1. CDR3 length: 15 amino acids. The ends lost 2 bases at V and 3 bases at J; junction bases unmatched: 8. The germline gives CDR1 SGHRS, CDR2 YFSETQ. Complete variable domain (other parts from reference TRBV5-1 and TRBJ2-7): KAGVTQTPRYLIKTRGQQVTLSCSPISGHRSVSWYQQTPGQGLQFLFEYFSETQRNKGNFPGRFSGRQFSNSRSEMNVSTLELGDSALYLCASSFGDRANYEQYFGPGTRLTVT.

This chain uses TRBV2 with TRBJ2-7, with D perhaps TRBD1 (6 bases). Per germline, CDR1 SNHLY and CDR2 FYNNEI. Trimming stripped 5 bases from V and 1 base from J, with 12 bases between. The CDR3 runs 14 residues. The CDR3 nucleotides read TGTGCCAGCAGTAGCCAGGGGAGATCCTACGAGCAGTACTTC. This gives the protein CASSSQGRSYEQYF.

V is TRBV30 and J is TRBJ2-3; 8 bases fit TRBD2. The trim removed 7 bases at V and 4 bases at J, leaving 10 bases unmatched. Germline lookup yields CDR1 GTSNPN and CDR2 SVGIG (reference sequence). This CDR3 spans 14 amino acids. The CDR3 loop is CASRRGGPSDTQYF. The DNA for the CDR3 is TGTGCCTCGCGTCGGGGGGGGCCCTCAGATACGCAGTATTTT.

The chain recombines TRBV27 with TRBJ2-7; 9 nucleotides align to TRBD2. There are 16 residues in the CDR3. The germline CDR1 and CDR2 sequences are MNHEY and SMNVEV (reference sequence). V gave up 8 bases and J gave up 0 bases; unmatched junction bases: 11. CDR3 sequence (DNA): TGTGCCAGCCGATTAAATAGGCGGGAGGGCTCCTACGAGCAGTACTTC. This translates into CASRLNRREGSYEQYF.

This sequence joins TRBV7-2 and TRBJ2-3; no definite D call. Looked up from germline, CDR1 is SGHTA and CDR2 is FQGNSA. The CDR3 extends over 15 amino acids. V was trimmed by 2 bases and J by 1 base, leaving 10 bases between them. Here the CDR3 reads CASSLPLPRTDTQYF. CDR3 in DNA: TGTGCCAGCAGCTTACCCCTACCTCGCACAGATACGCAGTATTTT.

The chain is built from TRBV6-6 and TRBJ2-7; 12 bases are shared with TRBD1. The CDR3 is 16 residues long. Germline CDR1 reads MNHNY; CDR2 reads SVGAGI (reference sequence). Trimming at V came to 7 bases and at J to 5 bases, leaving 12 bases not matched to a gene. The CDR3 region is CASILSRDRGQNEQYF. The CDR3 DNA is TGTGCCAGCATTCTGTCCCGGGACAGGGGGCAGAACGAGCAGTACTTC.

The chain combines TRBV30 with TRBJ2-7, with D perhaps matching TRBD2 (6 bases). Trimming cost V 4 bases and J 1 base, with 20 bases left between them. Germline loops: CDR1 GTSNPN, CDR2 SVGIG (reference sequence). The CDR3 length is 16 residues. In DNA form, the CDR3 reads TGTGCCTGGACCCCTACCGGCGGGACTTGGTCCTACGAGCAGTACTTC. The encoded protein is CAWTPTGGTWSYEQYF. The complete variable domain, with remaining parts taken from reference TRBV30 and TRBJ2-7, reads SQTIHQWPATLVQPVGSPLSLECTVEGTSNPNLYWYRQAAGRGLQLLFYSVGIGQISSEVPQNLSASRPQDRQFILSSKKLLLSDSGFYLCAWTPTGGTWSYEQYFGPGTRLTVT.

The chain employs TRBV5-4 and TRBJ1-6, with D hard to call. The germline CDR1 and CDR2 sequences are SGHNT and YYREEE (reference sequence). The CDR3 covers 17 residues. V lost 0 bases and J lost 10, with 20 bases in between. The CDR3 here is CASSLVNRARPQSPLHF. The CDR3 coding sequence is TGTGCCAGCAGCTTGGTAAACCGCGCCAGGCCCCAATCACCCCTCCACTTT.

The V call is TRBV3-1 (or the pseudogene TRBV3-2), the J call TRBJ1-2; D may be TRBD1 (6 bases). The CDR3 has 14 amino acids. Trimming pared 0 bases from V and 8 bases from J, leaving 13 bases between. Per the germline V gene, CDR1 is LGHDT and CDR2 is YNNKEL (reference sequence). CDR3 in DNA: TGTGCCAGCAGCCAAGATCGGCAGGGGAAGGGCTACACCTTC. It specifies CASSQDRQGKGYTF.

V is TRBV18 and J is TRBJ1-5; tentatively, D is TRBD1 (6 bases). The CDR3 is made up of 14 amino acids. Trimming pared 4 bases from V and 7 bases from J, leaving 14 bases between. CDR1 and CDR2 from the germline V gene are KGHSH and LQKENI. CDR3 coding DNA: TGTGCCAGCTCACAGGCGGGGGCTGGGCAGCCCCAGCATTTT. Protein product: CASSQAGAGQPQHF.

This sequence joins TRBV7-8 and TRBJ2-1, with D perhaps matching TRBD1 (6 bases). The CDR3 consists of 15 residues. Between the trimmed V and J ends, which lost 1 base and 8 bases, there was a span of 15 bases. Per germline, CDR1 SGHVS and CDR2 FQNEAQ. CDR3 amino acids: CASSLGVGQGHEQFF. The CDR3 DNA follows: TGTGCCAGCAGCTTAGGAGTGGGGCAGGGGCATGAGCAGTTCTTC.

The chain carries TRBV12-3 or TRBV12-4 and TRBJ2-1; D possibly corresponds to TRBD2 (5 bases). V was shortened by 8 bases and J by 4 bases, with 12 bases between the two germline ends. The CDR3 extends over 13 amino acids. The CDR3 spells CASSERTYNEQFF. The CDR3 DNA sequence: TGTGCCAGCTCTGAGCGGACTTACAATGAGCAGTTCTTC.